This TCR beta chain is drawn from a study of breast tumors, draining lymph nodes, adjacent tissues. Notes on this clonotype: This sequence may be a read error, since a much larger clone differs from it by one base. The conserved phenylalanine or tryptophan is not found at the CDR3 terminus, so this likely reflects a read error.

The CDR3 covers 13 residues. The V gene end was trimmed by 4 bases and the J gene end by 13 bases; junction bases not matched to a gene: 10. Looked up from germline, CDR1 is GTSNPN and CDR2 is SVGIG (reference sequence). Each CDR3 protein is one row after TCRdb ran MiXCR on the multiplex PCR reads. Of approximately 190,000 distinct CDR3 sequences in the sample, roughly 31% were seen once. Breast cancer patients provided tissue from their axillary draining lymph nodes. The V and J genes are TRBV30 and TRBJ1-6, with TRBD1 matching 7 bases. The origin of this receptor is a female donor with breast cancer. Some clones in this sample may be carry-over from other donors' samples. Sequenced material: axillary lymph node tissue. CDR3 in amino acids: CAWKTTGIGPLHL. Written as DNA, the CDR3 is TGTGCCTGGAAAACGACAGGGATCGGGCCCCTCCACTTG.